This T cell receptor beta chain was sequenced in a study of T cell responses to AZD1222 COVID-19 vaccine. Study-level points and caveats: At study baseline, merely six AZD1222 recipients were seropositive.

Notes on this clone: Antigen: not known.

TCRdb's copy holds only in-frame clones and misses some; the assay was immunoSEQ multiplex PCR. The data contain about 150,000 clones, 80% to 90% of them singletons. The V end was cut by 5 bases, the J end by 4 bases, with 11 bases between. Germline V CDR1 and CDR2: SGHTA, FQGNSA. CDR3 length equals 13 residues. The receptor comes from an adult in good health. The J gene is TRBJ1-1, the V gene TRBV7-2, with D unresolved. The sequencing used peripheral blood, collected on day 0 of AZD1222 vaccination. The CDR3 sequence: CASSRNRGTEAFF. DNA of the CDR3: TGTGCCAGCAGCCGCAATCGGGGCACTGAAGCTTTCTTT.